Listed below are T cell receptor beta chains from one sample, sequenced in a study of blood T cell repertoires in COVID-19. Only in-frame clones appear in the TCRdb table, and some are missing; sequencing was by immunoSEQ multiplex PCR. Of tens of thousands of clones detected, around 78% appear once; the ten largest clones hold roughly an eighth. Input material: peripheral blood. These TCRs come from a human donor in a cohort sampled during active COVID-19. The CDR3 runs from the conserved cysteine through the conserved F or W. The order of the fields is clone size, V gene, D gene, J gene, CDR3 protein, CDR3 DNA. A D gene is named only where the DNA matches it firmly. Clone size is shown for a subset of rows, as once, few, many or a class of expanded clone.

>NA|TRBV6-2/TRBV6-3|TRBD1|TRBJ1-5
CASSPQGVAGNQPQHF
TGTGCCAGCAGTCCCCAGGGGGTAGCAGGCAATCAGCCCCAGCATTTT
>NA|TRBV7-9|NA|TRBJ2-7
CASSLPGRENLDF
TGTGCCAGCAGCTTACCGGGACGGGAGAACCTGGACTTC
>once|TRBV29-1|NA|TRBJ2-2
CSVERLNTGELFF
TGCAGCGTTGAAAGACTGAACACCGGGGAGCTGTTTTTT
>NA|TRBV7-3|TRBD1|TRBJ2-7
CASSLLPGQVYEQYF
TGTGCCAGCAGCTTACTTCCGGGACAGGTTTACGAGCAGTACTTC
>few|TRBV4-2|NA|TRBJ1-4
CASSLQVRREKLFF
TGTGCCAGCAGCCTACAGGTCCGGCGGGAAAAACTGTTTTTT
>NA|TRBV10-1|NA|TRBJ1-3
CASSEFQGLGNTIYF
TGCGCCAGCAGCGAATTCCAGGGACTTGGAAACACCATATATTTT
>NA|TRBV11-3|NA|TRBJ1-3
CASSLGGDSGNTIYF
TGTGCCAGCAGCTTAGGCGGGGACTCTGGAAACACCATATATTTT
>NA|TRBV2|TRBD1|TRBJ1-2
CATPGQAYSNYGYTF
TGTGCCACCCCGGGACAGGCCTATTCTAACTATGGCTACACCTTC
>NA|TRBV7-2|NA|TRBJ1-2
CASSLALNYGYTF
TGTGCCAGCAGCTTAGCTCTTAACTATGGCTACACCTTC
>NA|TRBV28|NA|TRBJ1-2
CASSLRGLVYGYTF
TGTGCCAGCAGTTTAAGAGGATTGGTCTATGGCTACACCTTC
>NA|TRBV7-9|NA|TRBJ1-1
CASSLAGSPEAFF
TGTGCCAGCAGCTTAGCAGGGAGCCCTGAAGCTTTCTTT
>NA|TRBV19|NA|TRBJ1-6
CASSTGISPLHF
TGTGCCAGTAGCACAGGGATTTCACCCCTCCACTTT
>NA|TRBV5-5|TRBD1|TRBJ1-2
CASSPLGQLYGYTF
TGTGCCAGCAGCCCCCTGGGACAGCTCTATGGCTACACCTTC
>NA|TRBV18|NA|TRBJ1-5
CASSPTGVGQPQHF
TGTGCCAGCTCACCAACGGGGGTGGGTCAGCCCCAGCATTTT
>NA|TRBV10-1|TRBD1|TRBJ2-7
CASSESMGQPDEQYF
TGCGCCAGCAGTGAGTCGATGGGACAGCCTGACGAGCAGTACTTC
>NA|TRBV19|TRBD1|TRBJ2-2
CASRLLWTGEAGELFF
TGTGCCAGTAGGTTGCTTTGGACAGGGGAGGCCGGGGAGCTGTTTTTT
>few|TRBV19|TRBD1|TRBJ1-2
CASSITLQGNYGYTF
TGTGCCAGTAGTATTACCCTACAGGGGAACTATGGCTACACCTTC
>NA|TRBV6-2/TRBV6-3|NA|TRBJ1-2
CASSSRQSPYGYTF
TGTGCCAGCAGTTCACGACAGTCCCCCTATGGCTACACCTTC
>once|TRBV19|TRBD1|TRBJ1-1
CASSLGQALNTEAFF
TGTGCCAGTAGTCTCGGACAGGCCCTGAACACTGAAGCTTTCTTT
>NA|TRBV5-1|TRBD2|TRBJ2-1
CASSPTPGLAGHNEQFF
TGCGCCAGCAGCCCTACCCCGGGACTAGCGGGCCACAATGAGCAGTTCTTC
>NA|TRBV28|NA|TRBJ1-1
CASSSRTTTINTEAFF
TGTGCCAGCAGTTCCAGAACAACCACGATAAACACTGAAGCTTTCTTT